A single sample gave rise to the 8 T cell receptor beta chains below, sequenced in a study of cytomegalovirus exposure and HLA in healthy donors. TCRdb's table, derived via immunoSEQ multiplex PCR, lists solely in-frame clones and lacks some. The sample lists 100,000 to 150,000 clones, about 96% occurring once. Material: PBMCs. Every receptor here comes from a man aged 18 to 35 in good health and CMV-seronegative.

The J gene is TRBJ2-7, the V gene TRBV27; D may be TRBD2 (6 bases). Trimming took off 5 bases at V and 3 bases at J, with 11 bases between the two ends. The germline CDR1 and CDR2 sequences are MNHEY and SMNVEV (reference sequence). CDR3 length: 13 amino acids. CDR3 amino acids: CASSQGLNYEQYF. CDR3 coding DNA: TGTGCCAGCAGTCAGGGACTCAACTACGAGCAGTACTTC.

V usage is TRBV19 and J usage is TRBJ2-1; 11 bases line up with TRBD2. This CDR3 has 17 amino acids. In germline, CDR1 is LNHDA, CDR2 SQIVND (reference sequence). J gave up 9 bases and V 2 bases, and 12 bases lay outside the gene matches. DNA of the CDR3: TGTGCCAGTAGTATACCTAGCGGGAGGTTCAGGGCAGGTGAGCAGTTCTTC. Translated: CASSIPSGRFRAGEQFF.

The chain combines TRBV28 with TRBJ1-5, with D possibly TRBD1 on 5 matching bases. Trimming removed 2 bases from V and 1 base from J, with 6 bases in between. CDR3 length equals 14 residues. The germline gives CDR1 MDHEN, CDR2 SYDVKM. The CDR3 DNA sequence: TGTGCCAGCAGTTTAGCAGGGAGCAATCAGCCCCAGCATTTT. Its translation: CASSLAGSNQPQHF. The whole variable domain, filled in from reference TRBV28 and TRBJ1-5, reads DVKVTQSSRYLVKRTGEKVFLECVQDMDHENMFWYRQDPGLGLRLIYFSYDVKMKEKGDIPEGYSVSREKKERFSLILESASTNQTSMYLCASSLAGSNQPQHFGDGTRLSIL.

The CDR3 DNA reads as TGTGCCAGCAGTTTTAAGGGGATGACGAACACTGAAGCTTTCTTT. Translated, it gives CASSFKGMTNTEAFF. The gene calls are TRBV28 and TRBJ1-1, with D maybe TRBD1 (5 bases). The CDR3 has 15 residues. Per germline, CDR1 MDHEN and CDR2 SYDVKM. The V gene lost 3 bases and the J gene lost 1 base, with 12 bases spanning the gap.

This chain connects TRBV4-3 to TRBJ2-1; D perhaps matches TRBD2 (5 bases). V was shortened by 4 bases and J by 5 bases, with 12 bases between the two germline ends. The CDR3 length is 14 residues. CDR1 and CDR2 from the germline V gene are LGHNA and YSLEER. CDR3 DNA: TGCGCCAGCAGCCCTGACCTAGCTGACAATGAGCAGTTCTTC. Protein: CASSPDLADNEQFF.

Only one count was recorded for this clone. This CDR3 is CASSEPTYREAFF. Here the CDR3 DNA reads TGTGCCAGCAGCGAACCTACCTACAGGGAAGCTTTCTTT. The chain uses TRBV7-9 and TRBJ1-1; D may be TRBD1 (5 bases). The CDR3 sequence is 13 residues long. Trimming removed 5 bases at V and 8 bases at J, with 15 bases between. Germline V CDR1 and CDR2: SEHNR, FQNEAQ (reference sequence). Combining the CDR3 with reference TRBV7-9 and TRBJ1-1 gives the whole variable domain DTGVSQNPRHKITKRGQNVTFRCDPISEHNRLYWYRQTLGQGPEFLTYFQNEAQLEKSRLLSDRFSAERPKGSFSTLEIQRTEQGDSAMYLCASSEPTYREAFFGQGTRLTVV.

The DNA for the CDR3 is TGTGCCAGCAGTGAATCTGGGGGCGACGAGCAGTACTTC. The encoded protein is CASSESGGDEQYF. This chain links TRBV2 with TRBJ2-7, with D perhaps matching TRBD1 (6 bases). Between the trimmed V and J ends, which lost 2 bases and 5 bases, there was a span of 10 bases. Germline V gives CDR1 SNHLY, CDR2 FYNNEI. This CDR3 comprises 13 residues.

The V and J genes are TRBV7-9 and TRBJ2-1; the match to TRBD2 covers 12 bases. J gave up 6 bases and V 5 bases, and 8 bases lay outside the gene matches. The CDR3 spans 16 residues. Germline V CDR1 and CDR2: SEHNR, FQNEAQ (reference sequence). The CDR3 DNA reads TGTGCCAGCAGCGACCGACTAGCGGGAGATTCCAATGAGCAGTTCTTC. This gives the protein CASSDRLAGDSNEQFF.